Listed here is a single T cell receptor (beta chain). V was shortened by 6 bases and J by 9 bases, with 18 bases between the two germline ends. This CDR3 spans 14 amino acids. The V gene's germline CDR1 is SNHLY and CDR2 FYNNEI. This entry belongs to a study of T cell changes during pregnancy in multiple sclerosis. Sequencing used immunoSEQ multiplex PCR; TCRdb keeps in-frame clones, though not all of them. The table lists 75,000 to 95,000 clones, approximately 90% of them singletons. The specimen was peripheral blood, collected before pregnancy. This TCR was recovered from a female donor with multiple sclerosis, enrolled in a pregnancy study. The chain employs TRBV2 and TRBJ1-5; tentative D call: TRBD1 (6 bases). The CDR3 coding sequence is TGTGCCAGCAGGGGGGGGGCAGGCGTGGGGCCCCAGCATTTT. This codes for CASRGGAGVGPQHF. Variable domain in full (rest from reference TRBV2 and TRBJ1-5): EPEVTQTPSHQVTQMGQEVILRCVPISNHLYFYWYRQILGQKVEFLVSFYNNEISEKSEIFDDQFSVERPDGSNFTLKIRSTKLEDSAMYFCASRGGAGVGPQHFGDGTRLSIL.